The next 13 T cell receptor beta chains were all read from a single sample in a study of blood T cell repertoires in COVID-19. The protocol was immunoSEQ multiplex PCR, while the TCRdb copy is restricted to in-frame clones and leaves out a portion. The sample comprises about 160,000 clones, over 65% of which are singletons, and approximately 8% rests with the top ten. Sequenced input: peripheral blood. These receptors originate from a man between 60 and 70 years old with acute or convalescent COVID-19.

The chain carries TRBV11-3 and TRBJ2-1; D may be TRBD2 (6 bases). V lost 0 bases and J 4 bases, leaving 13 bases between the germline ends. The CDR3 is made up of 16 amino acids. Germline lookup yields CDR1 SGHNT and CDR2 YENEEA. The CDR3 region has the DNA TGTGCCAGCAGCTTAGATAGGGTTAGCGGATACAATGAGCAGTTCTTC. It specifies CASSLDRVSGYNEQFF.

The chain links TRBV12-3 or TRBV12-4 to TRBJ1-2; possible D gene TRBD1, 6 bases. The CDR3 covers 13 residues. The germline V and J ends were trimmed by 5 bases and 7 bases, with 14 bases remaining between them. The CDR3 DNA reads TGTGCCAGCAGTCTTACAGGGAACGTTGGCTACACCTTC. This gives the protein CASSLTGNVGYTF.

The rearrangement joins TRBV3-1 (or the pseudogene TRBV3-2) to TRBJ2-2; 13 bases line up with TRBD2. Germline loops: CDR1 LGHDT, CDR2 YNNKEL (reference sequence). The V and J ends lost 1 base and 5 bases, in that order; junction bases with no gene match: 10. CDR3 length equals 19 residues. Here the CDR3 DNA reads TGTGCCAGCAGCCAAGTCACTAGCGGGGGGGCGTGGTATACCGGGGAGCTGTTTTTT. Translated, it gives CASSQVTSGGAWYTGELFF.

The V call is TRBV29-1, the J call TRBJ2-1; D gene ambiguous. CDR1 is SQVTM and CDR2 is ANQGSEA in the germline V gene. Trimming stripped 1 base from V and 6 bases from J, with 7 bases between. The CDR3 extends over 12 amino acids. The CDR3 sequence: CSVEVPLNEQFF. CDR3 nucleotides: TGCAGCGTTGAAGTCCCTCTCAATGAGCAGTTCTTC.

The chain carries TRBV7-3 and TRBJ2-3, with D possibly matching TRBD2 (6 bases). The V end was cut by 5 bases, the J end by 0 bases, with 12 bases between. The CDR3 is made up of 15 amino acids. CDR1 is SGHTA, CDR2 FQGTGA, per germline. CDR3 sequence reads: CASSPGGMSTDTQYF. DNA for the CDR3: TGTGCCAGCAGCCCGGGCGGGATGAGCACAGATACGCAGTATTTT.

The chain joins TRBV12-5 to TRBJ2-5, with 7 nucleotides matching TRBD1. With V trimmed by 6 bases and J by 2 bases, 6 bases remained unmatched. This CDR3 has 14 residues. Germline loops: CDR1 LGHNT, CDR2 FRNRAP. DNA for the CDR3: TGTGCTAGTGGAGGCGAGACAGGGCAAGAGACCCAGTACTTC. Its protein product is CASGGETGQETQYF.

This clone was seen a single time. The rearrangement links TRBV5-1 to TRBJ2-7; D is possibly TRBD2 (6 bases). The ends were cut back, 0 bases at V and 2 bases at J, with 12 bases in the middle. The CDR3 contains 15 residues. Germline lookup yields CDR1 SGHRS and CDR2 YFSETQ. The DNA of the CDR3 is TGCGCCAGCAGCTTGGAAGGGACGGGAGCCTACGAGCAGTACTTC. Protein: CASSLEGTGAYEQYF.

J is TRBJ2-2 and V is TRBV28, with 7 positions matching TRBD2. The CDR3 contains 19 residues. Germline V lookup: CDR1 MDHEN, CDR2 SYDVKM. The V and J ends lost 3 bases and 0 bases, in that order; junction bases with no gene match: 13. The CDR3 coding sequence is TGTGCCAGCAGTTTGAGGGGAGGGGTTCCAATACCGAACACCGGGGAGCTGTTTTTT. It yields the protein CASSLRGGVPIPNTGELFF.

The rearrangement uses TRBV25-1 and TRBJ1-1; D perhaps matches TRBD1 (6 bases). Germline V gene lookup returns CDR1 MGHDK and CDR2 SYGVNS. The CDR3 spans 15 residues. The V end was cut by 3 bases, the J end by 0 bases, with 11 bases between. The DNA for the CDR3 is TGTGCCAGCAGTGACCCAGGGGTCCTGAACACTGAAGCTTTCTTT. It yields the protein CASSDPGVLNTEAFF.

The chain carries TRBV23-1 and TRBJ2-1, with D tentatively TRBD2 (5 bases). TRBV23-1 is designated an ORF whose function remains uncertain. CDR3 size: 13 residues. V was pared by 10 bases and J by 4 bases, with 14 bases between. The CDR3: CATTPSGYNEQFF. The DNA of the CDR3 is TGCGCCACAACACCGTCGGGGTACAATGAGCAGTTCTTC.

This clone has a handful of counts. This chain uses TRBV5-1 with TRBJ1-4, with a tentative D call TRBD1 (5 bases). Germline CDR1 and CDR2: SGHRS and YFSETQ. The CDR3 has 15 amino acids. V dropped 4 bases and J dropped 7 bases, with 17 bases sitting between them. The CDR3 region is CASSTRGGRVEKLFF. The CDR3 DNA sequence: TGCGCCAGCAGCACCCGGGGGGGACGGGTTGAAAAACTGTTTTTT.

The genes are TRBV10-1 and TRBJ2-2; maybe TRBD1 (6 bases). CDR1 and CDR2 from the germline V gene are WNHNN and SYGVQD (reference sequence). With 5 bases removed from V and 1 base from J, the gap between germline ends came to 11 bases. The length of the CDR3 is 15 residues. The CDR3 nucleotides are TGCGCCAGCAGTACCGGACAGATGAACACCGGGGAGCTGTTTTTT. Translated: CASSTGQMNTGELFF.

The chain employs TRBV7-9 and TRBJ2-5; D ambiguous. The V and J ends lost 6 bases and 5 bases respectively, with 19 bases between them. The length of the CDR3 is 15 residues. Germline loops: CDR1 SEHNR, CDR2 FQNEAQ (reference sequence). The CDR3 DNA reads TGTGCCAGCAGAACTGCAGTCGGGTCTGGCGAGACCCAGTACTTC. Its translation: CASRTAVGSGETQYF.